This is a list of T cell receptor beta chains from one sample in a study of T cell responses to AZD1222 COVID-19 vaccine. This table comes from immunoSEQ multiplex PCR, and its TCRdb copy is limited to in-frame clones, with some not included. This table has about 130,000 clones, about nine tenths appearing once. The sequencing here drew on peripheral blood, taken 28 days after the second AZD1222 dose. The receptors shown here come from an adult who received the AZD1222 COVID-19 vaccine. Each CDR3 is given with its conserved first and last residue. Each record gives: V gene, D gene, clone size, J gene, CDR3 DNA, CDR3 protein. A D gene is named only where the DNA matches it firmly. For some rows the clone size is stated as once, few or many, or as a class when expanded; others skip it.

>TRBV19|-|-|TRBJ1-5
TGTGCCAGTAGTATAGATCTGGGCTGGCAGCCCCAGCATTTT
CASSIDLGWQPQHF
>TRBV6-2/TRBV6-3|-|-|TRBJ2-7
TGTGCCAGCAGTTACATGAGGGGGGCCGTGTCCTACGAGCAGTACTTC
CASSYMRGAVSYEQYF
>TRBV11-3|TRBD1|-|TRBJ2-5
TGTGCCACTTCCACAGGGGGGAGAGAGACCCAGTACTTC
CATSTGGRETQYF
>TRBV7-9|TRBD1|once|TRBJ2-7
TGTGCCAGCAGCTTAGGGACAGGGGGGAGGTTCGAGCAGTACTTC
CASSLGTGGRFEQYF
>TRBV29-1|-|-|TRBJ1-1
TGCAGCGCTCGCAGCGATGACCGCGCCAGAGCTGAAGCTTTCTTT
CSARSDDRARAEAFF
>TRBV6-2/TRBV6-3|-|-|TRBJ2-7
TGTGCCAGCAGTTACAGTTCCTACGAGCAGTACTTC
CASSYSSYEQYF
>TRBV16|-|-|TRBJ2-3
TGTGCCAGCAGCCAATCTATCGGGGTTACAGATACGCAGTATTTT
CASSQSIGVTDTQYF
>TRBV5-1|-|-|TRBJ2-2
TGCGCCAGCAGCGACACTTCGAACACCGGGGAGCTGTTTTTT
CASSDTSNTGELFF
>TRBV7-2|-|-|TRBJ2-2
TGTGCCAGCAATAGCGGCATCACCGGGGAGCTGTTTTTT
CASNSGITGELFF
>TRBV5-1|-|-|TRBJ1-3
TGCGCCAGCAGCTTGGGAGTCGGAAACACCATATATTTT
CASSLGVGNTIYF
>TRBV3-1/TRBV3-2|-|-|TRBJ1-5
TGTGCCAGCAGCCACAGGGGACAGCCCCAGCATTTT
CASSHRGQPQHF
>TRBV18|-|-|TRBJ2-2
TGTGCCAGCTCACCACCCAGCAGGGCCGGGGAGCTGTTTTTT
CASSPPSRAGELFF
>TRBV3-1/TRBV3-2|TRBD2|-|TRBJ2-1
TGTGCCAGCAGCCAAGGGACTAGCGGGATAGTCCACAATGAGCAGTTCTTC
CASSQGTSGIVHNEQFF
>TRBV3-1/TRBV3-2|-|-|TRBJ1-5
TGTGCCAGCAGCCAAGATTCGGCAGTCCCTTGGCCCCAGCATTTT
CASSQDSAVPWPQHF
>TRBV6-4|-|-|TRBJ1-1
TGTGCCAGCAGTTCCTCGGACGGGAACACTGAAGCTTTCTTT
CASSSSDGNTEAFF
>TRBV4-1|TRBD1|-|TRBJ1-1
TGCGCCAGCAGCCAAACCACAGGGGGCACTGAAGCTTTCTTT
CASSQTTGGTEAFF
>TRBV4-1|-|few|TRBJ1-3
TGCGCCAGCAGCCAAGATGGTACCCACTCTGGAAACACCATATATTTT
CASSQDGTHSGNTIYF
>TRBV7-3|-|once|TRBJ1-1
TGTGCCAGCAGCTTATCGGAGAACACTGAAGCTTTCTTT
CASSLSENTEAFF
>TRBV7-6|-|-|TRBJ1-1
TGTGCCAGCAGCTTCGACACTGAAGCTTTCTTT
CASSFDTEAFF
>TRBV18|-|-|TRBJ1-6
TGTGCCAGCTCACCAGAAGGGGGGAATTCACCCCTCCACTTT
CASSPEGGNSPLHF
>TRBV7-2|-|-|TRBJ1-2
TGTGCCAGCAGCCCTCTGACAGCCGTCTTCTCCGGCTACACCTTC
CASSPLTAVFSGYTF
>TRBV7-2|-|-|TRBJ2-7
TGTGCCAGCAGCTCCGACAGGATTTACGAGCAGTACTTC
CASSSDRIYEQYF
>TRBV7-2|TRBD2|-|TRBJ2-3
TGTGCCAGTGATTTGGGACTAGCGTACGTCACAGATACGCAGTATTTT
CASDLGLAYVTDTQYF
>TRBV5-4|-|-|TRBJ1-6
TGTGCCAGCAGCTTAGACAGCTCCTATAATTCACCCCTCCACTTT
CASSLDSSYNSPLHF
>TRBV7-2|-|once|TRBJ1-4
TGTGCCAGCAGCTTAGATCCGGGGATTTATGAAAAACTGTTTTTT
CASSLDPGIYEKLFF
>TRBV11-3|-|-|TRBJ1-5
TGTGCCAGCAGTTTTCTGGGACTTAATCAGCCCCAGCATTTT
CASSFLGLNQPQHF
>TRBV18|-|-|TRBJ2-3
TGTGCCAGCTCACCACCGGGGCAGCGCACAGATACGCAGTATTTT
CASSPPGQRTDTQYF
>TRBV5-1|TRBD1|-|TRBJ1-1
TGCGCCAGCAGCCTGACCAGGACAGGCCTTGGGGCTGAAGCTTTCTTT
CASSLTRTGLGAEAFF
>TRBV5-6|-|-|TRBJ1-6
TGTGCCAGCAGCTCCAGTAATTCACCCCTCCACTTT
CASSSSNSPLHF
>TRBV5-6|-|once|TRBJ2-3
TGTGCCAGCAGCCTCGGATCTGGCACAGATACGCAGTATTTT
CASSLGSGTDTQYF
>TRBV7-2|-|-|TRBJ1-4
TGTGCCAGCAGCCGGGAGGGGGGATACGAAAAACTGTTTTTT
CASSREGGYEKLFF
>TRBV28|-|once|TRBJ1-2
TGTGCCAGCAGTGGGCCTCCCGAAGGCTATGGCTACACCTTC
CASSGPPEGYGYTF
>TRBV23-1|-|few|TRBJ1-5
TGCGCCAGCATCGGAGGGGCGAGCAATCAGCCCCAGCATTTT
CASIGGASNQPQHF
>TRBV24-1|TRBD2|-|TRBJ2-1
TGTGCCACCAGTGACGGAGCGGGAGGGAATGAGCAGTTCTTC
CATSDGAGGNEQFF
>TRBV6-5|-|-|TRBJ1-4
TGTGCCAGCCATCTTGGGGGGGCTACTAATGAAAAACTGTTTTTT
CASHLGGATNEKLFF
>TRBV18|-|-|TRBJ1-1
TGTGCCAGCTCCCTTGAGGGAGGGGAGAACACTGAAGCTTTCTTT
CASSLEGGENTEAFF